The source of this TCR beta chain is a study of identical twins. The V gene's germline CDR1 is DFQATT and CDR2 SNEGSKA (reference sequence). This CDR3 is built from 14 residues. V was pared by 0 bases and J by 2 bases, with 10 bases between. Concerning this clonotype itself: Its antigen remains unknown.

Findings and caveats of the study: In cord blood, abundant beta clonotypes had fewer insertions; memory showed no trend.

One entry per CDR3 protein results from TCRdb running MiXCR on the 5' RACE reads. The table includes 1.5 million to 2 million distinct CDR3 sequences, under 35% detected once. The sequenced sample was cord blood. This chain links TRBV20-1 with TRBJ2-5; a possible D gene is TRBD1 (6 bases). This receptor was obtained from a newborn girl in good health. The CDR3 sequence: CSARDQGLQETQYF. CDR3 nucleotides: TGCAGTGCTAGAGATCAGGGGCTTCAAGAGACCCAGTACTTC.